The clone carrying this T cell receptor (beta chain) was detected ten times or more. This entry belongs to a study of CD8 T cells in ankylosing spondylitis. Quantitative 5'-RACE with molecular barcodes was used to make the TCR beta libraries. TCRdb re-analysed the 5' RACE reads in MiXCR, keeping a single row per CDR3 protein. The sample records roughly 48,000 distinct CDR3 sequences, 6% to 7.5% being singletons. Per germline, CDR1 SGHRS and CDR2 YFSETQ. This CDR3 has 14 amino acids. V was cut by 6 bases and J by 1 base, with 11 bases left in between. Input material: blood, either unsorted or a sorted T cell fraction (not recorded which). The clonotype originates from a female donor with ankylosing spondylitis or in good health (not recorded which). The genes are TRBV5-1 and TRBJ1-3; a possible D gene is TRBD1 (5 bases). The CDR3 spells CASKGALSGNTIYF. The CDR3 nucleotides read TGCGCCAGCAAAGGGGCCCTATCTGGAAACACCATATATTTT.